The source of this TCR beta chain is a study of blood T cell repertoires in COVID-19. Overall study context: In each case, the material was cDNA or gDNA derived from T cells, B-cell-depleted T cells, or PBMCs.

A Seattle source enrolled patients during active infection and followed them longitudinally. CDR3 length equals 17 residues. Germline values: CDR1 GTSNPN, CDR2 SVGIG (reference sequence). The trim removed 6 bases at V and 0 bases at J, leaving 11 bases unmatched. Produced via immunoSEQ multiplex PCR; TCRdb's table is partial and in-frame only. The sample gives almost 200,000 clones, approximately 86% of which show up once; about 0.95% is in the top ten. The chain employs TRBV30 and TRBJ1-5; 10 bases fit TRBD1. Sequencing input: peripheral blood. The sequence was obtained from a man between 60 and 75 years old with COVID-19, enrolled during active disease. The CDR3, as DNA: TGTGCCTGCGAGTCGAGGACAGGGGGGCCTAGCAATCAGCCCCAGCATTTT. Translation: CACESRTGGPSNQPQHF.